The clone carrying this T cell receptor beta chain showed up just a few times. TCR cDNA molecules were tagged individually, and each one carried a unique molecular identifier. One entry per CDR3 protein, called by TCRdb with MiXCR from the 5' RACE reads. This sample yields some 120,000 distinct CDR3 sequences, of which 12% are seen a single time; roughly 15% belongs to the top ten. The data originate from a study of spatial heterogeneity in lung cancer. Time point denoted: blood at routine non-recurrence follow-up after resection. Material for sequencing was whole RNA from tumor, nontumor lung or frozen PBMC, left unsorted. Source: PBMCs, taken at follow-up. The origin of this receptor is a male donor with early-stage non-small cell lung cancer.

CDR3 bases: TGTGCCAGCAGCCAAGAGACACAGAACTACGAGCAGTACTTC. Amino acid sequence: CASSQETQNYEQYF. This rearrangement joins TRBV4-2 to TRBJ2-7; D remains unclear. V was pared by 0 bases and J by 3 bases, with 9 bases between. This CDR3 is built from 14 residues. Germline lookup yields CDR1 LGHNA and CDR2 YNFKEQ.